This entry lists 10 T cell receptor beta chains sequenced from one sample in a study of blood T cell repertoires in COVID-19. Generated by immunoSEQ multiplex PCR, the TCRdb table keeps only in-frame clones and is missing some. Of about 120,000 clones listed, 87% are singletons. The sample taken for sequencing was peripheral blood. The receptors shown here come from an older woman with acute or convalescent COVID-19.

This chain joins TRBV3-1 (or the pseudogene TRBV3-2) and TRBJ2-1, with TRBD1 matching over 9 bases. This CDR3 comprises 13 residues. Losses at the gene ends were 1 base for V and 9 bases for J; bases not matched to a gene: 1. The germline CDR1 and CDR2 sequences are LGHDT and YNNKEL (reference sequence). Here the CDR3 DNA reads TGTGCCAGCAGCCAAGGACAGGGGGGTGAGCAGTTCTTC. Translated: CASSQGQGGEQFF.

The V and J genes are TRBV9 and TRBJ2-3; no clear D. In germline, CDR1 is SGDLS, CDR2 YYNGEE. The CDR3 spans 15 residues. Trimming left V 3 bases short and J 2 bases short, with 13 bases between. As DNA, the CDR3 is TGTGCCAGCAGCGCCAGCGCAAGAGACACAGATACGCAGTATTTT. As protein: CASSASARDTDTQYF.

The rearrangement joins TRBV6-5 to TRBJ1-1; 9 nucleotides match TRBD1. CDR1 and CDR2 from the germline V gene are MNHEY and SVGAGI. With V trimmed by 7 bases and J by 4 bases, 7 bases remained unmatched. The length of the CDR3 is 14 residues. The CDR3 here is CASTHLDRGTEAFF. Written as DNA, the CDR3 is TGTGCCAGCACCCACTTGGACAGGGGCACTGAAGCTTTCTTT.

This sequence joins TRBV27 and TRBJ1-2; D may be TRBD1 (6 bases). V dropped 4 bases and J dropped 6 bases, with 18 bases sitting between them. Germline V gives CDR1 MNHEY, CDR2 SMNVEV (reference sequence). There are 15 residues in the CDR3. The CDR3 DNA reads TGTGCCAGCAGTTACGGGACACCCACCGGCCATGGCTACACCTTC. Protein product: CASSYGTPTGHGYTF.

The CDR3 sequence: CASSLELNNEQFF. The CDR3 DNA sequence: TGCGCCAGCAGCTTGGAACTCAACAATGAGCAGTTCTTC. The chain links TRBV5-1 to TRBJ2-1; D remains unclear. V lost 0 bases and J 5 bases, leaving 6 bases between the germline ends. The CDR3 sequence is 13 residues long. Germline V gene lookup returns CDR1 SGHRS and CDR2 YFSETQ.

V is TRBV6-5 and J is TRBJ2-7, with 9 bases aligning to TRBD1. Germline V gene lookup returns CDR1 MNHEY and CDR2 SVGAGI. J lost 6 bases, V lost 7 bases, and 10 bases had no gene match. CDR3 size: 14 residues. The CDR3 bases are TGTGCCAGCACCTCCTTTACAGGGGGCGGCGAGCAGTACTTC. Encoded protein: CASTSFTGGGEQYF.

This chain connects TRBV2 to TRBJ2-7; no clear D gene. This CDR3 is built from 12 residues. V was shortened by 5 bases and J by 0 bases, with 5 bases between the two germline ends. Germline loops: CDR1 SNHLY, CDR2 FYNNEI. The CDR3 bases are TGTGCCAGCAGTCGCAGCTCCTACGAGCAGTACTTC. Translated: CASSRSSYEQYF. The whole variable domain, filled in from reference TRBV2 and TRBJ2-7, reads EPEVTQTPSHQVTQMGQEVILRCVPISNHLYFYWYRQILGQKVEFLVSFYNNEISEKSEIFDDQFSVERPDGSNFTLKIRSTKLEDSAMYFCASSRSSYEQYFGPGTRLTVT.

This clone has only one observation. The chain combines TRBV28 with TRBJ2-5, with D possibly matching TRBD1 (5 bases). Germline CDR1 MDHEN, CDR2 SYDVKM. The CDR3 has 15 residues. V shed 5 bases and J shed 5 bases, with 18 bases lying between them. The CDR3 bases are TGTGCCAGCAGTCCCTTTGGCAGGGCTGGGGAGACCCAGTACTTC. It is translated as CASSPFGRAGETQYF.

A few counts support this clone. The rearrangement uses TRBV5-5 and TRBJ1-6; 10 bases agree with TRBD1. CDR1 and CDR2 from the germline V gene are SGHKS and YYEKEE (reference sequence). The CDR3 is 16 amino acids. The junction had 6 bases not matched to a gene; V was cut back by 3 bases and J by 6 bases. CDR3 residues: CASSSLTGGSNSPLHF. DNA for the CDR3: TGTGCCAGCAGCTCCTTGACAGGGGGCAGTAATTCACCCCTCCACTTT.

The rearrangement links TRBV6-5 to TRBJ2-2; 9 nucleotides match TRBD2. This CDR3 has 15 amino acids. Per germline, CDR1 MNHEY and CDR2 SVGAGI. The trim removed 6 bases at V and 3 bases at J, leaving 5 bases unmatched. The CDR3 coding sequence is TGTGCCAGCAGGGCGGGGGGGCCGCACACCGGGGAGCTGTTTTTT. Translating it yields CASRAGGPHTGELFF.